Sequencing of this T cell receptor beta chain was carried out in a study of OX40 agonist ivuxolimab in advanced cancers. The assay was immunoSEQ multiplex PCR, and TCRdb's table has in-frame clones only and misses some. In the table there are tens of thousands of clones, about 88% of which are singletons. This clone was seen only once. Trimming left V 1 base short and J 7 bases short, with 10 bases between. Germline CDR1 is MNHNY and CDR2 is SVGAGI (reference sequence). This CDR3 region has 14 residues. The chain couples TRBV6-6 to TRBJ1-4; D not resolved. The material sequenced was CD4+ or CD8+ T cells sorted from blood, taken in a trial of the OX40 agonist ivuxolimab. This TCR derives from an adult with an advanced solid tumor such as melanoma, head and neck, liver or kidney cancer. As DNA, the CDR3 is TGTGCCAGCAGTTACTGGGCAGAGGGTGAAAAACTGTTTTTT. Translation gives CASSYWAEGEKLFF.